This entry features one T cell receptor (beta chain) sequence. Antigen specificity is unknown. Measured with immunoSEQ multiplex PCR; TCRdb has only the in-frame clones, and not every one. The sample has approximately 25,000 clones; more than 75% are singletons. The data are from a study of a mutant IDH1 vaccine in newly diagnosed glioma. As for the study in general: First vaccine doses came 4-6 weeks after radiotherapy alone, or with temozolomide cycles. It was radiotherapy, temozolomide, or both that patients received previously, with most receiving both. Visit timing is recorded as week 35 for V12 and week 47 for V13.

Time point of the sample: week 47, end of study. It was 300 ug of mutant IDH1 20-mer peptide that made up each vaccine dose, given with topical imiquimod. Patients, over weeks 1, 3, 5, 7, 11, 15, 19 and 23, received a total of eight vaccinations. The TCR comes from a middle-aged man with glioma. Some clones in this sample may be carry-over from other donors' samples. The sample was PBMCs, taken from a glioma patient whose treatment included an IDH1 peptide vaccine.

CDR3 sequence reads: CSSPRGRVEDEQFF. For the CDR3, the DNA is TGCAGCTCCCCCAGGGGCAGGGTAGAAGATGAGCAGTTCTTC. This sequence joins TRBV29-1 and TRBJ2-1, with a weak D call TRBD1 (6 bases). The CDR3 length is 14 residues. The V gene lost 8 bases and the J gene lost 8 bases, with 22 bases spanning the gap. Looked up from germline, CDR1 is SQVTM and CDR2 is ANQGSEA.